This TCR beta chain stems from a study of a mutant IDH1 vaccine in newly diagnosed glioma (dated by TCRdb to the early 2020s). Describing the broader study: Eight vaccinations were administered to patients in weeks 1, 3, 5, 7, 11, 15, 19 and 23, corresponding to visits V03 through V10. In the chemotherapy-containing groups, vaccination started alongside temozolomide cycles, whereas in patients who had radiotherapy alone it started 4-6 weeks after radiotherapy. For exploratory analyses, fewer than 30 treated patients had longitudinal TCRB deep sequencing done wherever samples were available. The approximately 32 treated patients were approximately 60% male and around 38% female, with a mean age of roughly 42 years. Peripheral blood was collected at six visits: V03 (baseline), V05, V07, V10, V12 and V13. Before enrollment, most patients had been given radiochemotherapy with temozolomide as standard therapy, while the rest had received either radiotherapy alone or temozolomide alone.

What the work shows at the level of the full study, not this receptor alone: Immune responses induced by the vaccine were seen in roughly 95% of patients across multiple MHC alleles. The authors stated that sample limitations prevented analyses of patient blood samples from being reproduced. Availability determined which PBMC samples were chosen for TCRB deep sequencing. Changes in the top peripheral T cell clonotypes picked up by TCRB sequencing did not appear to be linked to pseudoprogression.

As regards this clone: Its antigen is currently not known. Base qualities are not provided; no much larger clone lies one nucleotide away.

The CDR3 sequence holds 13 residues, the cysteine and phenylalanine included. Of the read, only the CDR3 DNA is kept; its 39 bases are in frame from base 1. According to the germline V gene, CDR1 reads MDHEN and CDR2 reads SYDVKM. V drops 2 bases and J drops 7 bases, leaving 6 bases in between. Libraries were constructed by the immunoSEQ multiplex PCR assay. Rearranged TCR beta chain sequences were amplified with the hsTCRB Kit following the manufacturer's protocol. Sequencing of TCRB libraries was carried out on an Illumina MiSeq. Processing in the source paper ran as follows. Demultiplexing, trimming and gene mapping were performed with the kit vendor's proprietary platform. TCRdb took this table from immuneACCESS and kept in-frame rearrangements with V and J called. Such tables lack part of the clones; where checked against another copy, unresolved V genes explain under half of the gap, and the rest is unexplained. D and trimming come from the DNA, and the V and J calls and clone size come from that table. The sample table records about 58,000 clones; about 86% of these occur just once. The top ten constitute approximately 7.4% of the sample.

In light of the paper, this sample's time point label describes: week 5, during vaccination. Each vaccine dose was 300 ug of a 20-mer mutant IDH1 peptide in Montanide, given subcutaneously with topical imiquimod. Donors had newly diagnosed WHO grade 3 or 4 IDH1-mutant astrocytomas with loss of nuclear ATRX. The samples were drawn from NOA16, a multicentre, single-arm, open-label phase I trial in Germany that tested a mutant IDH1 peptide vaccine in humans for the first time. The DNeasy Blood and Tissue Kit was used to extract genomic DNA from EDTA blood for TCRB sequencing. The material was PBMCs, obtained from a glioma patient whose treatment included an IDH1 peptide vaccine. The sequence joins TRBV28 to TRBJ1-6, with TRBD1 tentatively as D gene (6 bases match). The receptor comes from a woman in her forties or fifties with glioma. The sequenced DNA is TGTGCCAGCAGTTTAACAGGGAATTCACCCCTCCACTTT. Its amino acids are CASSLTGNSPLHF.